These T cell receptor beta chains were read from a single sample in a study of T cell responses to AZD1222 COVID-19 vaccine. Profiling relied on immunoSEQ multiplex PCR, and the TCRdb table lists in-frame clones only, not all of them. Altogether 96,000 or so clones are present, roughly nine tenths being singletons, with the ten largest covering around 1.5%. The material sequenced was peripheral blood, taken on day 0 of AZD1222 vaccination. The receptors come from an adult in good health. Each CDR3 is given with its conserved first and last residue. The D gene is left open where the match is weak. Not every row has a clone size; where given, it reads once, few, many or a size class.

>NA|TRBV15|NA|TRBJ1-2
TGTGCCACCAGCAGAGGTTCGCGGGGAGTGAATGGCTACACCTTC
CATSRGSRGVNGYTF
>NA|TRBV29-1|once|TRBJ2-2
TGCAGCGTTGAGAGGCCGAACACCGGGGAGCTGTTTTTT
CSVERPNTGELFF
>TRBD1|TRBV4-2|NA|TRBJ1-2
TGTGCCAGCAGCCAACGGACAGGAGCTAACTATGGCTACACCTTC
CASSQRTGANYGYTF
>NA|TRBV3-1/TRBV3-2|NA|TRBJ1-2
TGTGCCAGCAGCCAAGAAAATAGGGACGGCTACACCTTC
CASSQENRDGYTF
>TRBD1|TRBV2|NA|TRBJ1-3
TGTGCCAGCAGTACCGACAGGGCTGGAAACACCATATATTTT
CASSTDRAGNTIYF
>NA|TRBV29-1|NA|TRBJ2-5
TGCAGCGTTGAATCACAGGGTATGGCGACCCAGTACTTC
CSVESQGMATQYF
>TRBD1|TRBV6-1|NA|TRBJ1-5
TGTGCCAGCAGTGTATACAGGGGTTATAGCAATCAGCCCCAGCATTTT
CASSVYRGYSNQPQHF
>NA|TRBV5-1|few|TRBJ2-1
TGCGCCAGCAGCTTGGTCACATCGGGATCTTCCAATGAGCAGTTCTTC
CASSLVTSGSSNEQFF
>NA|TRBV14|NA|TRBJ1-1
TGTGCCAGCAGCCGTCCCCAGACTGAAGCTTTCTTT
CASSRPQTEAFF
>NA|TRBV9|NA|TRBJ2-1
TGTGCCAGCAGCGTACAGGGGCGGGTAGGTATCAGTGAGCAGTTCTTC
CASSVQGRVGISEQFF
>NA|TRBV5-6|NA|TRBJ1-1
TGTGCCAGCAGCTTGGGGGGGTTGCCTAGGACTGAAGCTTTCTTT
CASSLGGLPRTEAFF
>NA|TRBV28|once|TRBJ1-6
TGTGCCAGCAGTTTACTTGCGGGGAAATCGCCCCTCCACTTT
CASSLLAGKSPLHF
>NA|TRBV6-5|NA|TRBJ2-3
TGTGCCAGCAGTTACTCCTCGACCCCCGATACGCAGTATTTT
CASSYSSTPDTQYF
>TRBD2|TRBV7-2|NA|TRBJ2-7
TGTGCCAGCCGGTTAGCGGGGGGCGCCTACGAGCAGTACTTC
CASRLAGGAYEQYF
>TRBD2|TRBV9|NA|TRBJ2-3
TGTGCCAGCAGCGTGGGTTGGCTAGCGGGGGGGATAAGCACAGATACGCAGTATTTT
CASSVGWLAGGISTDTQYF
>TRBD1|TRBV2|NA|TRBJ2-2
TGTGCCAGCAAGCGGCAGGGGGCCACCGGGGAGCTGTTTTTT
CASKRQGATGELFF
>TRBD2|TRBV27|NA|TRBJ2-1
TGTGCCAGCAGTGCACTAGCGGGGGGCTCTCTTTACAATGAGCAGTTCTTC
CASSALAGGSLYNEQFF
>NA|TRBV7-2|NA|TRBJ1-1
TGTGCCAGCAGCTTAAAGAGGGCGGAGAGTGAAGCTTTCTTT
CASSLKRAESEAFF
>NA|TRBV29-1|NA|TRBJ2-7
TGCAGCGTCGGACAGTTCTCCTACGAGCAGTACTTC
CSVGQFSYEQYF
>TRBD2|TRBV19|NA|TRBJ2-7
TGTGCCAGTACCCTACGGGGGGGAAGCTCCTACGAGCAGTACTTC
CASTLRGGSSYEQYF
>TRBD2|TRBV5-4|NA|TRBJ2-5
TGTGCCAGCAGCATCAGCGGGGGGCGGAAGGAGACCCAGTACTTC
CASSISGGRKETQYF
>NA|TRBV24-1|NA|TRBJ1-3
TGTGCCACCAGTGATCCGGGCTCTGGAAACACCATATATTTT
CATSDPGSGNTIYF
>NA|TRBV6-5|NA|TRBJ1-1
TGTGCCAGCAGTTATGGGTTCGGGAACACTGAAGCTTTCTTT
CASSYGFGNTEAFF
>NA|TRBV30|few|TRBJ1-5
TGTGCCTGGAGTGTGGATCCAGGGAGAGGTCAGCCCCAGCATTTT
CAWSVDPGRGQPQHF
>TRBD1|TRBV5-1|NA|TRBJ1-4
TGCGCCAGCAGCATGGGGACAGGGATAAGGGAAAAACTGTTTTTT
CASSMGTGIREKLFF
>NA|TRBV28|few|TRBJ1-1
TGTGCCAGCAGTTTACATTCAGCAGCCACTGAAGCTTTCTTT
CASSLHSAATEAFF
>TRBD1|TRBV6-2/TRBV6-3|NA|TRBJ2-3
TGTGCCAGCAGCCCCGGACAGGGGACAGATACGCAGTATTTT
CASSPGQGTDTQYF
>NA|TRBV6-5|NA|TRBJ2-1
TGTGCCAGCAGTTTAGGGACACGAGCGCAGTTCTTC
CASSLGTRAQFF
>NA|TRBV30|NA|TRBJ2-7
TGTGCCTGGAGTGTGACGGACTTCGGAAGGTACGAGCAGTACTTC
CAWSVTDFGRYEQYF
>TRBD1|TRBV30|once|TRBJ2-2
TGTGCCTGGAGTCCGACAGGGTATCCGGGGGAGCTGTTTTTT
CAWSPTGYPGELFF
>TRBD1|TRBV28|NA|TRBJ1-6
TGTGCCAGCAGTTTTAGGCTGGGACAGGGTTTCGGTGGGGCAGTATCACCCCTCCACTTT
CASSFRLGQGFGGAVSPLHF
>TRBD2|TRBV30|NA|TRBJ2-7
TGTGCACTCCAGCGGGGGGGAACCTACGAGCAGTACTTC
CALQRGGTYEQYF
>NA|TRBV19|NA|TRBJ1-1
TGTGCCAGTAGTATTGGGGGGAACACTGAAGCTTTCTTT
CASSIGGNTEAFF
>TRBD2|TRBV7-2|NA|TRBJ2-2
TGTGCCAGCAGCTTAGTAGCGGGGGCCGGGGGCACCGGGGAGCTGTTTTTT
CASSLVAGAGGTGELFF
>NA|TRBV6-6|NA|TRBJ2-1
TGTGCCAGCAGTCGGGACACCTACAATGAGCAGTTCTTC
CASSRDTYNEQFF
>NA|TRBV10-1|NA|TRBJ2-5
TGCGCCAGCAGGCCCAGTCACAGGGCCCCCCTGAAAGAGACCCAGTACTTC
CASRPSHRAPLKETQYF
>NA|TRBV25-1|NA|TRBJ1-5
NA
CASILDRDYSNQPQHF
>NA|TRBV6-6|NA|TRBJ1-6
TGTGCCAGCAGTCCGACAGAGAATAATTCACCCCTCCACTTT
CASSPTENNSPLHF
>NA|TRBV19|few|TRBJ1-1
TGTGCCAGTAATGCAGGGGTCACTGAAGCTTTCTTT
CASNAGVTEAFF
>NA|TRBV6-5|NA|TRBJ2-1
TGTGCCAGCAGTCCCTCCTTGGGGTCCTACAATGAGCAGTTCTTC
CASSPSLGSYNEQFF
>NA|TRBV6-5|NA|TRBJ1-2
TGTGCCAGCAAGTCCGGGGGCGCTGTGGACTATGGCTACACCTTC
CASKSGGAVDYGYTF
>NA|TRBV15|NA|TRBJ2-6
TGTGCCACCAGCGACTTCTCTGGGGCCAACGTCCTGACTTTC
CATSDFSGANVLTF
>TRBD1|TRBV28|NA|TRBJ2-2
TGTGCCAGCAGTTTCGGGGACAGGGTTCGTCACGGGGAGCTGTTTTTT
CASSFGDRVRHGELFF
>NA|TRBV6-5|NA|TRBJ1-1
TGTGCCAGCAGTTACTCCCCGGGACAACTGAACACTGAAGCTTTCTTT
CASSYSPGQLNTEAFF
>NA|TRBV6-5|NA|TRBJ1-2
TGTGCCAGCAGTTACTCTCAGGGTCGCTACACCTTC
CASSYSQGRYTF
>NA|TRBV4-3|NA|TRBJ1-2
TGCGCCAGCAGCCAAGATGAGACAGGACTTCTTCGAGCCTTC
CASSQDETGLLRAF
>NA|TRBV20-1|NA|TRBJ1-2
TGCAGTGTCGGGACTCTATATGGCTACACCTTC
CSVGTLYGYTF
>TRBD1|TRBV5-1|NA|TRBJ1-5
TGCGCCAGCAGCTTTGCCGGGACAGATCAGCCCCAGCATTTT
CASSFAGTDQPQHF
>TRBD1|TRBV5-1|NA|TRBJ1-1
TGCGCCAGCAGCTTCCGGGACAGCAACATGAACACTGAAGCTTTCTTT
CASSFRDSNMNTEAFF
>TRBD1|TRBV5-1|NA|TRBJ2-1
TGCGCCAGCAGAGCCGACAGGGGGCGAGAGCAGTTCTTC
CASRADRGREQFF
>TRBD1|TRBV29-1|NA|TRBJ1-5
TGCAGCGTCGGGACAGGGGGCGGCAATCAGCCCCAGCATTTT
CSVGTGGGNQPQHF
>TRBD1|TRBV4-1|NA|TRBJ2-1
TGCGCCAGCAGCCACTACAGGGGGCCGCTTTACAATGAGCAGTTCTTC
CASSHYRGPLYNEQFF
>TRBD1|TRBV4-3|NA|TRBJ2-3
TGCGCCAGCAGCCCGGACAGGGGCACAGATACGCAGTATTTT
CASSPDRGTDTQYF
>NA|TRBV5-4|NA|TRBJ2-3
TGTGCCAGCAGCTCCGGGACCGCTCGAGGGGCGCAGTATTTT
CASSSGTARGAQYF
>TRBD2|TRBV4-3|once|TRBJ2-5
TGCGCCAGCAGCCTATACGTAGCGGGCCCCTTCCAAGAGACCCAGTACTTC
CASSLYVAGPFQETQYF
>TRBD1|TRBV9|once|TRBJ2-2
TGTGCCAGCAGCGTGGACAGGGGGATCACCGGGGAGCTGTTTTTT
CASSVDRGITGELFF
>NA|TRBV30|NA|TRBJ2-1
TGTGCCTGGAATGGGCGGGGCGCTTATGAGCAGTTCTTC
CAWNGRGAYEQFF
>NA|TRBV28|NA|TRBJ1-5
TGTGCCAGCAGTTTTGAGGCCCGACCCAGCAATCAGCCCCAGCATTTT
CASSFEARPSNQPQHF
>NA|TRBV28|NA|TRBJ1-6
TGTGCCAGCAGGATCCTTAATTCACCCCTCCACTTT
CASRILNSPLHF